This T cell receptor beta chain was profiled in a study of blood T cell repertoires in COVID-19. Study at large: The analysed material was cDNA or gDNA that came from T cells, B-cell-depleted T cells, or PBMCs.

Under the authors' procedure: Estimation of nucleated cell counts was performed using reference gene primer amplification. Data came from immunoSEQ multiplex PCR; TCRdb stores just in-frame clones and leaves some out. For V, J and clone size, that table is used; D and trimming come from the DNA. The repertoire holds about 140,000 clones, with around four fifths as singletons. J lost 0 bases, V lost 2 bases, and 15 bases had no gene match. Germline CDR1 SGHVS, CDR2 FQNEAQ. The length of the CDR3 is 20 residues. Sequencing was performed on peripheral blood. The chain employs TRBV7-8 and TRBJ2-2; TRBD1 agrees at 7 bases. The sequence was collected from a woman older than 75 with acute or convalescent COVID-19. The CDR3 nucleotides are TGTGCCAGCAGCTTATTTATTCCTATGACAGGGACCTCGAACACCGGGGAGCTGTTTTTT. Encoded protein: CASSLFIPMTGTSNTGELFF.